This is a list of T cell receptor beta chains from one sample in a study of blood T cell repertoires in COVID-19. Clones were sequenced by immunoSEQ multiplex PCR, and TCRdb holds only the in-frame ones, with some missing. The data contain 470,000 or so clones, 70% to 90% of them singletons. The specimen was peripheral blood. These receptors were collected from a human donor in a cohort sampled during active COVID-19. CDR3s include the opening cysteine and the closing phenylalanine or tryptophan. The D gene is left open where the match is weak.

TRBD1	TRBV24-1	17	CATSDLQAGGSYNEQFF
NA	TRBV28	15	CASSLVAAAYNEQFF
NA	TRBV6-6	13	CASGGQFTDTQYF
TRBD1	TRBV23-1	17	CASSQGDRGDSTGELFF
NA	TRBV7-9	16	CASSLTSGTPTYEQYF
TRBD2	TRBV7-9	17	CASSLRLAGGPGYEQYF
NA	TRBV7-9	14	CASSLSIAGAGYTF
TRBD2	TRBV7-2	14	CASSLGGSQDTQYF
NA	TRBV4-2	15	CASSQDQAVYQPQHF
NA	TRBV3-1/TRBV3-2	18	CASSRRSGLLGSTDTQYF
NA	TRBV4-1	14	CASSQDWAGRTQYF
NA	TRBV27	14	CASSTGIRNSPLHF
NA	TRBV29-1	14	CSVVTEYSNQPQHF
NA	TRBV7-2	14	CASSWGTFGGTQYF
NA	TRBV2	14	CASSELEGNYGYTF
NA	TRBV19	13	CASTSYTVYGYTF
NA	TRBV12-1	16	CASSFQGEFDTGELFF
NA	TRBV7-9	13	CASSFGGQETQYF
TRBD1	TRBV29-1	17	CSVDSDRVTTSYNEQFF
NA	TRBV19	14	CASSRREDNSPLHF
NA	TRBV5-4	15	CASRRGVSTNEKLFF
TRBD1	TRBV11-2	15	CASSPTGASNQPQHF